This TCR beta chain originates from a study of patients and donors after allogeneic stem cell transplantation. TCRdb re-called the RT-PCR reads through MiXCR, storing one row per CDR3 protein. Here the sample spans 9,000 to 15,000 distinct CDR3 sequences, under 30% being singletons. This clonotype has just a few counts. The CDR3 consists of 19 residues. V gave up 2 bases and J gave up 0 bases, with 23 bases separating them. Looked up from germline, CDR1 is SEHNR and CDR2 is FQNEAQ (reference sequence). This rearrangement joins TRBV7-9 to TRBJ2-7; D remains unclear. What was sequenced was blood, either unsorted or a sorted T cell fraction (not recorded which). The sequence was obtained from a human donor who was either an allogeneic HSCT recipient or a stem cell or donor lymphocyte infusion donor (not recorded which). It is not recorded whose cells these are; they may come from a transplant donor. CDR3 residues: CASSLSRRPGDTFSYEQYF. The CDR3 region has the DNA TGTGCCAGCAGCTTATCCCGAAGGCCAGGAGATACCTTCTCCTACGAGCAGTACTTC.